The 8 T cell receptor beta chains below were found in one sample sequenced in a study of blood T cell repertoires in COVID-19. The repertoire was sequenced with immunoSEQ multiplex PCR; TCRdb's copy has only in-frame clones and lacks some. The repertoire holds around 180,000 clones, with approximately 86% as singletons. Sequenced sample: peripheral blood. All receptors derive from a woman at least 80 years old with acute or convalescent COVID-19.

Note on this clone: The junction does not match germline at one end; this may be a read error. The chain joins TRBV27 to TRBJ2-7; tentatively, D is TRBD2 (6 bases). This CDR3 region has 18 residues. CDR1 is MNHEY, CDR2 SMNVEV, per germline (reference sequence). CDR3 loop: CASRLYGTQGPYIYEQYF. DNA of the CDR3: TGTGCCAGCAGATTATATGGGACTCAGGGTCCCTATATCTACGAGCAGTACTTC.

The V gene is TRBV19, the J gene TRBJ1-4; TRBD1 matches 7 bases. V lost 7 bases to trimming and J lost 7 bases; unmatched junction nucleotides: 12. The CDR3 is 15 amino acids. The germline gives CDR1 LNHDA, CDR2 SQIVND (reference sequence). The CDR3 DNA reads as TGTGCCAGTACCCCCACCCGGACAGGAGGTGAAAAACTGTTTTTT. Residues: CASTPTRTGGEKLFF.

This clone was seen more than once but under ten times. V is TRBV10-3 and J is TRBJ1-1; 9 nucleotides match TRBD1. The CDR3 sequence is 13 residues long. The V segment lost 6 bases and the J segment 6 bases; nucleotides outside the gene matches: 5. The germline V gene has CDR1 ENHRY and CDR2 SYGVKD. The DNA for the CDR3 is TGTGCCATCAGGCGGGACAGGGACTCTGAAGCTTTCTTT. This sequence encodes CAIRRDRDSEAFF.

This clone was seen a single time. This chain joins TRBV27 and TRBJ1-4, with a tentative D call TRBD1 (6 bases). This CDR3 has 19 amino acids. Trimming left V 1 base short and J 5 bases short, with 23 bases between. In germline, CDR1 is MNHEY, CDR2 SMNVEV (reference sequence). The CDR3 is CASSLFSYFFGQNNEKLFF. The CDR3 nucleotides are TGTGCCAGCAGTTTATTTAGTTATTTCTTCGGACAGAACAATGAAAAACTGTTTTTT.

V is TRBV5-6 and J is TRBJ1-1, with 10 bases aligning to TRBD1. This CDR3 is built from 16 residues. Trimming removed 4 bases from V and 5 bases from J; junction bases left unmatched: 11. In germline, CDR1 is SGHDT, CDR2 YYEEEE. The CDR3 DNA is TGTGCCAGCAGCATCCCGACAGGGGGCTTGGGTACTGAAGCTTTCTTT. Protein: CASSIPTGGLGTEAFF.

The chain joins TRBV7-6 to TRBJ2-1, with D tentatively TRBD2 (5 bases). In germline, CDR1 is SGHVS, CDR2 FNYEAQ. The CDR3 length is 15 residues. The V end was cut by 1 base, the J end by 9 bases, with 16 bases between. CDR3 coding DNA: TGTGCCAGCAGCTTAGTGGACGGGGTGCACGCTGAGCAGTTCTTC. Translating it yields CASSLVDGVHAEQFF.

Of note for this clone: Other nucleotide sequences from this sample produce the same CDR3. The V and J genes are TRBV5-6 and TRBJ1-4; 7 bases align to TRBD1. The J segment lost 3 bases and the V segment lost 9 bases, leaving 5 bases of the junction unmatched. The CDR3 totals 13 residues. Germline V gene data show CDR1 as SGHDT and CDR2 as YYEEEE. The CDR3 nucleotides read TGTGCCACCCAGACAGGGCCTAATGAAAAACTGTTTTTT. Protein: CATQTGPNEKLFF. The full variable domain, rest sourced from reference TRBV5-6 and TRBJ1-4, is DAGVTQSPTHLIKTRGQQVTLRCSPKSGHDTVSWYQQALGQGPQFIFQYYEEEERQRGNFPDRFSGHQFPNYSSELNVNALLLGDSALYLCATQTGPNEKLFFGSGTQLSVL.

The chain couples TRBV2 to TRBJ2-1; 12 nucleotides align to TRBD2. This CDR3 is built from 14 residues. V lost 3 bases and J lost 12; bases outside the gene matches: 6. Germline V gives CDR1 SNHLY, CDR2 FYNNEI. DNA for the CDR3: TGTGCCAGCAGTGATCCTAGCGGGGGGGCCGGGCAGTTCTTC. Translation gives CASSDPSGGAGQFF. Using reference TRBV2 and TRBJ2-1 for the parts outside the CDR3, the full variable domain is EPEVTQTPSHQVTQMGQEVILRCVPISNHLYFYWYRQILGQKVEFLVSFYNNEISEKSEIFDDQFSVERPDGSNFTLKIRSTKLEDSAMYFCASSDPSGGAGQFFGPGTRLTVL.